This passage covers 14 T cell receptor beta chains from one sample sequenced in a study of OX40 agonist ivuxolimab in advanced cancers. The table came from immunoSEQ multiplex PCR; TCRdb's copy has only in-frame clones and leaves some out. The sample lists tens of thousands of clones; approximately 80% were seen once. The source material was CD4+ or CD8+ T cells sorted from blood, sampled in a trial of the OX40 agonist ivuxolimab. The receptors stem from an adult with an advanced solid tumor such as melanoma, head and neck, liver or kidney cancer.

J is TRBJ1-2 and V is TRBV19, with TRBD1 identical over 8 bases. Germline values: CDR1 LNHDA, CDR2 SQIVND (reference sequence). After removal of 6 bases from V and 5 bases from J, the junction contained 5 bases not matched to a gene. This CDR3 is built from 13 residues. The CDR3 is CASRRTGNYGYTF. The CDR3 DNA reads as TGTGCCAGTAGGCGGACAGGGAATTATGGCTACACCTTC. The full variable domain, rest sourced from reference TRBV19 and TRBJ1-2, is DGGITQSPKYLFRKEGQNVTLSCEQNLNHDAMYWYRQDPGQGLRLIYYSQIVNDFQKGDIAEGYSVSREKKESFPLTVTSAQKNPTAFYLCASRRTGNYGYTFGSGTRLTVV.

The rearrangement joins TRBV7-9 to TRBJ2-3, with TRBD2 matching 8 bases. V trimming: 5 bases; J trimming: 3 bases; junction bases outside the gene matches: 7. The CDR3 contains 15 residues. From germline, CDR1 is SEHNR and CDR2 FQNEAQ (reference sequence). DNA of the CDR3: TGTGCCAGCAGCCCTCTCGGGGGGGCAACAGATACGCAGTATTTT. Translated, it gives CASSPLGGATDTQYF.

This clone was found a few times. The chain has TRBV2 and TRBJ2-3; 10 nucleotides line up with TRBD2. The V gene end was trimmed by 4 bases and the J gene end by 2 bases; junction bases not matched to a gene: 3. The CDR3 covers 15 residues. Germline loops: CDR1 SNHLY, CDR2 FYNNEI. The CDR3 region is CASSASGGPTDTQYF. CDR3 nucleotide sequence: TGTGCCAGCAGTGCTAGCGGGGGACCCACAGATACGCAGTATTTT. The full variable domain, rest sourced from reference TRBV2 and TRBJ2-3, is EPEVTQTPSHQVTQMGQEVILRCVPISNHLYFYWYRQILGQKVEFLVSFYNNEISEKSEIFDDQFSVERPDGSNFTLKIRSTKLEDSAMYFCASSASGGPTDTQYFGPGTRLTVL.

The rearrangement joins TRBV7-2 to TRBJ1-6; D may be TRBD1 (5 bases). This CDR3 is 14 amino acids long. V lost 1 base to trimming and J lost 10 bases, with 11 bases between them. Germline-derived CDR1 and CDR2 are SGHTA and FQGNSA. CDR3 sequence (DNA): TGTGCCAGCAGCTTAGGGCAGGGAAAGTCACCCCTCCACTTT. It yields the protein CASSLGQGKSPLHF.

The chain is built from TRBV7-7 and TRBJ2-2, with D uncertain. This CDR3 has 13 amino acids. Germline V CDR1 and CDR2: SSHAT, FNYEAQ (reference sequence). V was shortened by 0 bases and J by 8 bases, with 7 bases between the two germline ends. This chain's CDR3 is CASSLADTGELFF. The DNA for the CDR3 is TGTGCCAGCAGCTTAGCGGATACTGGGGAGCTGTTTTTT. The entire variable domain, with the rest obtained from reference TRBV7-7 and TRBJ2-2, is as follows: GAGVSQSPRYKVTKRGQDVTLRCDPISSHATLYWYQQALGQGPEFLTYFNYEAQPDKSGLPSDRFSAERPEGSISTLTIQRTEQRDSAMYRCASSLADTGELFFGEGSRLTVL.

The chain couples TRBV6-5 to TRBJ2-1; 9 positions match TRBD2. Germline trimming cut 7 bases from V and 14 bases from J; bases unmatched to any gene: 12. CDR3 length equals 13 residues. Germline assignment: CDR1 MNHEY and CDR2 SVGAGI. Here the CDR3 reads CASTPAGGAWEFF. Here the CDR3 DNA reads TGTGCCAGCACACCAGCGGGGGGAGCATGGGAGTTCTTC.

Only one count was recorded for this clone. This chain uses TRBV2 with TRBJ1-5, with D possibly TRBD1 on 6 matching bases. The CDR3 spans 17 residues. Trimming cost V 6 bases and J 0 bases, with 18 bases left between them. CDR1 and CDR2 (germline): SNHLY, FYNNEI. CDR3 protein: CASRGRPRDNSNQPQHF. The DNA for the CDR3 is TGTGCCAGCAGGGGGCGTCCGCGGGACAATAGCAATCAGCCCCAGCATTTT.

V gene TRBV7-2 combines with J gene TRBJ2-7, with D unclear. The length of the CDR3 is 15 residues. Germline V lookup: CDR1 SGHTA, CDR2 FQGNSA. V shed 2 bases and J shed 0 bases, with 11 bases lying between them. CDR3 in amino acids: CASSLRKGPSYEQYF. CDR3 bases: TGTGCCAGCAGCTTAAGGAAGGGTCCCTCCTACGAGCAGTACTTC.

This clone is deemed medium-sized. The gene calls are TRBV30 and TRBJ1-2; 8 nucleotides agree with TRBD1. Per germline, CDR1 GTSNPN and CDR2 SVGIG (reference sequence). With V trimmed by 2 bases and J by 8 bases, 7 bases remained unmatched. CDR3 size: 13 residues. In nucleotides, the CDR3 is TGTGCCTGGAGTCGAGACAGGGGAAACGGCTACACCTTC. This encodes CAWSRDRGNGYTF.

The J gene is TRBJ1-1, the V gene TRBV10-3, with a possible D match to TRBD1 (6 bases). CDR1 is ENHRY and CDR2 is SYGVKD in the germline V gene. Trimming removed 2 bases at V and 4 bases at J, with 14 bases between. The CDR3 is 15 amino acids. This CDR3 reads CAISEVPGGGTEAFF. The CDR3 nucleotides read TGTGCCATCAGTGAGGTTCCGGGGGGCGGCACTGAAGCTTTCTTT.

The chain employs TRBV6-1 and TRBJ2-4; D tentatively fits TRBD1 or TRBD2 (5 bases each). CDR3 length equals 18 residues. V was trimmed by 3 bases and J by 2 bases, leaving 20 bases between them. Per the germline V gene, CDR1 is MNHNS and CDR2 is SASEGT. CDR3 DNA sequence: TGTGCCAGCAGTGATCCTGGTCAAAATTGGGGGACCAAAAACATTCAGTACTTC. Its translation: CASSDPGQNWGTKNIQYF.

The J gene is TRBJ2-5, the V gene TRBV4-2; tentatively, D is TRBD2 (7 bases). Trimming left V 4 bases short and J 7 bases short, with 22 bases between. The CDR3 is made up of 16 amino acids. Germline assignment: CDR1 LGHNA and CDR2 YNFKEQ. The CDR3 here is CASSPRGGGPFGTQYF. In nucleotides, the CDR3 is TGTGCCAGCAGCCCTCGAGGGGGGGGGCCATTCGGGACCCAGTACTTC.

CDR3 amino acids: CASSAVFTGELFF. The CDR3 nucleotides are TGTGCCAGCAGCGCCGTCTTCACCGGGGAGCTGTTTTTT. The rearrangement uses TRBV9 and TRBJ2-2; D gene ambiguous. Germline-derived CDR1 and CDR2 are SGDLS and YYNGEE. V lost 3 bases and J 4 bases, leaving 7 bases between the germline ends. The CDR3 loop spans 13 amino acids.

The chain joins TRBV11-2 to TRBJ2-1; TRBD2 agrees at 10 bases. The CDR3 has 16 amino acids. Germline V gene sequence: CDR1 SGHAT, CDR2 FQNNGV. The junction had 4 bases not matched to a gene; V was cut back by 1 base and J by 4 bases. CDR3 sequence (DNA): TGTGCCAGCAGCTTAGGTAGTAGCGGGGGGTACAATGAGCAGTTCTTC. Translation: CASSLGSSGGYNEQFF.